The 28 T cell receptor beta chains below all came from one sample that was sequenced in a study of T-cell reconstitution after alpha-beta-depleted transplantation in children. Preparation of the TCRbeta library used unique molecular identifiers. From the PCR reads, TCRdb called clonotypes with MiXCR, one entry per CDR3 protein. The data hold tens of thousands of distinct CDR3 sequences, with roughly 5.7% observed a single time. This specimen consisted of PBMCs, mostly from graft donor cells, obtained 180 days after TCRalphabeta/CD19-depleted stem cell transplant. The receptors derive from a male patient between 10 and 17 years old who had a stem cell transplant for acute myeloid leukemia, so the T cells may come from the graft donor.

This clonotype has a count of ten or more. The chain is built from TRBV4-1 and TRBJ1-5; D is unresolved. V was clipped by 4 bases and J by 1 base, with 17 bases between them. Germline V gene sequence: CDR1 MGHRA, CDR2 YSYEKL. CDR3 length: 17 residues. The CDR3, as DNA: TGCGCCAGCAGCCCACGCGGAGTAGCGATCAGCAATCAGCCCCAGCATTTT. Amino acid sequence: CASSPRGVAISNQPQHF.

This clonotype was seen many times. The chain carries TRBV7-9 and TRBJ1-2; the D is unclear. The CDR3 is made up of 15 amino acids. Germline V gene data show CDR1 as SEHNR and CDR2 as FQNEAQ (reference sequence). V dropped 0 bases and J dropped 4 bases, with 12 bases sitting between them. CDR3 DNA sequence: TGTGCCAGCAGCTTAGCGCTAGACTATACCTATGGCTACACCTTC. It encodes CASSLALDYTYGYTF.

This clonotype was counted many times. The V gene is TRBV12-1, the J gene TRBJ2-7; TRBD1 was called by the table and not checked on the DNA. TRBV12-1 is designated a pseudogene. The CDR3 totals 14 residues. In DNA form, the CDR3 reads TGTGCCAGCAGCTTTGAGGCCCCGCCGTGCGAGCAGTACTTC. Protein sequence: CASSFEAPPCEQYF.

This clonotype has a count of ten or more. The chain is built from TRBV18 and TRBJ2-5; unclear D gene. Deletions cut 2 bases from V and 2 bases from J, with 6 bases between. CDR1 KGHSH and CDR2 LQKENI come from the germline V gene. This CDR3 has 13 residues. CDR3 in amino acids: CASSPILQETQYF. CDR3 DNA: TGTGCCAGCTCACCAATACTTCAAGAGACCCAGTACTTC.

This clonotype was counted many times. The chain joins TRBV18 to TRBJ2-1, with D uncertain. The CDR3 extends over 16 amino acids. Looked up from germline, CDR1 is KGHSH and CDR2 is LQKENI. Trimming removed 1 base at V and 0 bases at J, with 10 bases between. In nucleotides, the CDR3 is TGTGCCAGCTCACCACAGGATACCAGCTCCTACAATGAGCAGTTCTTC. It specifies CASSPQDTSSYNEQFF.

This clonotype was found many times. This chain uses TRBV20-1 with TRBJ1-3; no clear D. The CDR3 length is 13 residues. CDR1 is DFQATT, CDR2 SNEGSKA, per germline (reference sequence). V was shortened by 1 base and J by 4 bases, with 8 bases between the two germline ends. This chain's CDR3 is CSARVSYGNTIYF. The DNA for the CDR3 is TGCAGTGCTAGAGTTAGTTACGGAAACACCATATATTTT.

This clonotype was counted many times. The chain is built from TRBV27 and TRBJ2-5; 9 bases line up with TRBD2. V gave up 3 bases and J gave up 2 bases; unmatched junction bases: 7. This CDR3 is built from 16 residues. CDR1 is MNHEY, CDR2 SMNVEV, per germline (reference sequence). The CDR3: CASSFWRGGIQETQYF. CDR3 DNA: TGTGCCAGCAGTTTTTGGCGGGGGGGTATACAAGAGACCCAGTACTTC.

This clonotype showed up many times. The V gene is TRBV20-1, the J gene TRBJ2-6, with 9 bases matching TRBD1. The CDR3 length is 16 residues. V was clipped by 4 bases and J by 1 base; unmatched bases: 5. Germline V gives CDR1 DFQATT, CDR2 SNEGSKA (reference sequence). In DNA, the CDR3 is TGCAGTGCTAAATTGACAGGGGGTTCTGGGGCCAACGTCCTGACTTTC. The encoded protein is CSAKLTGGSGANVLTF.

This clonotype was recorded at least ten times. The V and J genes are TRBV7-9 and TRBJ2-1, with 7 bases aligning to TRBD1. The CDR3 is 15 amino acids. The ends lost 5 bases at V and 5 bases at J; junction bases unmatched: 9. The germline V gene has CDR1 SEHNR and CDR2 FQNEAQ (reference sequence). CDR3 amino acids: CASSHLTGSNNEQFF. The CDR3 coding sequence is TGTGCCAGCAGCCATCTGACAGGGTCCAACAATGAGCAGTTCTTC.

This clonotype appeared many times. This chain joins TRBV20-1 and TRBJ1-3; 7 bases align to TRBD1. Trimming took 3 bases from V and 2 from J; bases not matched to a gene: 4. Germline assignment: CDR1 DFQATT and CDR2 SNEGSKA (reference sequence). The CDR3 is made up of 14 amino acids. The CDR3, as DNA: TGCAGTGCTAGGGCCAGGGGGGCTGGAAACACCATATATTTT. This encodes CSARARGAGNTIYF.

Ten or more counts support this clonotype. The chain employs TRBV14 and TRBJ2-3, with TRBD2 matching over 11 bases. Trimming removed 1 base from V and 4 bases from J; junction bases left unmatched: 4. From germline, CDR1 is SGHDN and CDR2 FVKESK. This CDR3 has 16 amino acids. The CDR3 DNA sequence: TGTGCCAGCAGCCAAGGCCTAGCGGGGGGCCCAGATACGCAGTATTTT. As protein: CASSQGLAGGPDTQYF.

In its sample, this clonotype was seen many times. The chain is built from TRBV28 and TRBJ1-5; D unclear. The V and J ends lost 5 bases and 5 bases respectively, with 16 bases between them. The CDR3 is 15 amino acids. Per germline, CDR1 MDHEN and CDR2 SYDVKM. In nucleotides, the CDR3 is TGTGCCAGCAGTCCACCCGGCGGATCCTATCAGCCCCAGCATTTT. It translates to CASSPPGGSYQPQHF.

This clonotype was counted ten times or more. The J gene is TRBJ2-1, the V gene TRBV29-1; tentative D call: TRBD2 (6 bases). CDR1 is SQVTM, CDR2 ANQGSEA, per germline. V was pared by 3 bases and J by 0 bases, with 21 bases between. This CDR3 has 18 amino acids. CDR3: CSVDLFRGTWSSYNEQFF. The CDR3 DNA is TGCAGCGTTGATCTCTTTCGGGGGACGTGGAGCTCCTACAATGAGCAGTTCTTC.

This clonotype came up many times. The chain links TRBV12-3 or TRBV12-4 to TRBJ1-5; unclear D gene. The V and J ends lost 6 bases and 0 bases respectively, with 12 bases between them. This CDR3 contains 15 residues. The CDR3 DNA sequence: TGTGCCAGCAGCATGACAAGCTTTAGCAATCAGCCCCAGCATTTT. Translated, it gives CASSMTSFSNQPQHF.

This clonotype was counted ten times or more. This sequence joins TRBV19 and TRBJ2-1; D not resolved. The CDR3 sequence is 14 residues long. Between the trimmed V and J ends, which lost 1 base and 0 bases, there was a span of 4 bases. Germline CDR1 reads LNHDA; CDR2 reads SQIVND (reference sequence). The DNA of the CDR3 is TGTGCCAGTAGTATAGGACACTCCTACAATGAGCAGTTCTTC. It translates to CASSIGHSYNEQFF.

There are many counts of this clonotype. The rearrangement joins TRBV11-2 to TRBJ2-1; TRBD2 matches 7 bases. CDR1 SGHAT and CDR2 FQNNGV come from the germline V gene. V shed 5 bases, J shed 8 bases, and the junction held 15 bases outside the gene matches. The CDR3 has 16 amino acids. This CDR3 reads CASSPRAGFSSDEQFF. The CDR3 coding sequence is TGTGCCAGCAGCCCCCGAGCGGGGTTTTCCTCCGATGAGCAGTTCTTC.

The chain has TRBV19 and TRBJ1-5; TRBD1 matches at 8 bases. Trimming at V came to 5 bases and at J to 4 bases, leaving 7 bases not matched to a gene. Germline CDR1 is LNHDA and CDR2 is SQIVND (reference sequence). This CDR3 is built from 15 residues. Here the CDR3 reads CASSEGTGYNQPQHF. For the CDR3, the DNA is TGTGCCAGTAGTGAGGGGACAGGCTATAATCAGCCCCAGCATTTT.

This clonotype ranks as medium-sized. The rearrangement links TRBV29-1 to TRBJ2-5; D not resolved. The CDR3 contains 12 residues. Trimming removed 4 bases at V and 3 bases at J, with 9 bases between. Germline lookup yields CDR1 SQVTM and CDR2 ANQGSEA. The CDR3 region is CSVVGPEETQYF. The CDR3 DNA sequence: TGCAGCGTTGTAGGCCCCGAAGAGACCCAGTACTTC.

Many counts were recorded for this clonotype. The chain has TRBV10-1 and TRBJ2-3, with no clear D. This CDR3 spans 15 amino acids. V was pared by 7 bases and J by 0 bases, with 14 bases between. Germline V gives CDR1 WNHNN, CDR2 SYGVQD (reference sequence). The CDR3 here is CASTSRLSSTDTQYF. DNA for the CDR3: TGCGCCAGCACCAGCCGTCTTTCTAGCACAGATACGCAGTATTTT.

This clonotype was found many times. The V and J genes are TRBV29-1 and TRBJ1-6, with D possibly TRBD1 on 5 matching bases. The CDR3 consists of 14 residues. Trimming stripped 5 bases from V and 2 bases from J, with 10 bases between. Looked up from germline, CDR1 is SQVTM and CDR2 is ANQGSEA. Here the CDR3 DNA reads TGCAGCGTTCGGGCAGGGCCCTATAATTCACCCCTCCACTTT. Its translation: CSVRAGPYNSPLHF.

This clonotype came up many times. The rearrangement joins TRBV6-5 to TRBJ2-5; weak D call: TRBD1 (6 bases). Germline CDR1 and CDR2: MNHEY and SVGAGI. Trimming stripped 9 bases from V and 5 bases from J, with 19 bases between. The CDR3 totals 14 residues. This CDR3 reads CASLATGSTETQYF. The CDR3 bases are TGTGCCAGTTTGGCAACAGGGAGTACGGAGACCCAGTACTTC.

This clonotype was counted ten times or more. V and J are TRBV30 and TRBJ2-3, with 8 nucleotides matching TRBD1. Germline assignment: CDR1 GTSNPN and CDR2 SVGIG (reference sequence). The CDR3 has 15 residues. Trimming at V came to 1 base and at J to 4 bases, leaving 7 bases not matched to a gene. The CDR3 reads CAWSGMDRAADTQYF. CDR3 sequence (DNA): TGTGCCTGGAGTGGAATGGACAGGGCGGCAGATACGCAGTATTTT.

This clonotype appeared many times. The genes are TRBV29-1 and TRBJ2-5, with TRBD1 matching over 8 bases. V shed 6 bases, J shed 7 bases, and the junction held 7 bases outside the gene matches. Germline-derived CDR1 and CDR2 are SQVTM and ANQGSEA. The CDR3 extends over 12 amino acids. CDR3 sequence reads: CSVRRTGPTQYF. CDR3 coding DNA: TGCAGCGTCCGCCGGACAGGGCCGACCCAGTACTTC.

This clonotype was found once. A junction boundary mismatches the germline segment, possibly from a read error. This chain uses TRBV18 with TRBJ2-1; 9 nucleotides agree with TRBD2. The length of the CDR3 is 13 residues. CDR1 is KGHSH, CDR2 LQKENI, per germline. The CDR3 coding sequence is TGTGCCAGCTCACCCGGGACTAGCCATGAGGAGTTCTTC. Protein product: CASSPGTSHEEFF.

This clonotype appeared many times. The chain carries TRBV5-1 and TRBJ2-7; 16 positions agree with TRBD2. CDR1 is SGHRS and CDR2 is YFSETQ in the germline V gene. The V segment lost 4 bases and the J segment 6 bases; nucleotides outside the gene matches: 7. The CDR3 totals 16 residues. The CDR3 loop is CASSLGLAGGPGEQYF. The CDR3 coding sequence is TGCGCCAGCAGCCTGGGACTAGCGGGAGGGCCAGGCGAGCAGTACTTC. Full variable domain (outside the CDR3, taken from reference TRBV5-1 and TRBJ2-7): KAGVTQTPRYLIKTRGQQVTLSCSPISGHRSVSWYQQTPGQGLQFLFEYFSETQRNKGNFPGRFSGRQFSNSRSEMNVSTLELGDSALYLCASSLGLAGGPGEQYFGPGTRLTVT.

This clonotype came up many times. This sequence joins TRBV20-1 and TRBJ2-3; D not certain. The CDR3 consists of 11 residues. The V gene lost 6 bases and the J gene lost 3 bases, with 7 bases spanning the gap. Looked up from germline, CDR1 is DFQATT and CDR2 is SNEGSKA (reference sequence). CDR3 sequence reads: CSATQTDTQYF. The DNA for the CDR3 is TGCAGTGCAACGCAGACAGATACGCAGTATTTT.

By proportion, this clonotype is medium-sized. This rearrangement joins TRBV2 to TRBJ2-7, with 8 bases matching TRBD2. V was pared by 6 bases and J by 3 bases, with 10 bases of the junction left unmatched. Per the germline V gene, CDR1 is SNHLY and CDR2 is FYNNEI. CDR3 size: 15 residues. CDR3 in DNA: TGTGCCAGCAGACCCCAAGCGGGAGAGATCTACGAGCAGTACTTC. Translation: CASRPQAGEIYEQYF.

This clonotype has at least ten counts. The chain is built from TRBV11-2 and TRBJ2-5; D perhaps matches TRBD1 (5 bases). Trimming shortened V by 0 bases and J by 2 bases, and 13 bases separated the two germline ends. The CDR3 runs to 16 residues. Germline CDR1 reads SGHAT; CDR2 reads FQNNGV. The CDR3 is CASSLEGRVGQETQYF. The CDR3 nucleotides are TGTGCCAGCAGCTTAGAAGGCAGGGTAGGGCAAGAGACCCAGTACTTC.